The rows below give T cell receptor beta chains drawn from one sample of a study of cytomegalovirus exposure and HLA in healthy donors. TCRdb's table, derived via immunoSEQ multiplex PCR, lists solely in-frame clones and lacks some. The sample contains 300,000 to 450,000 clones, 80% to 90% of which appear only once. Source material: PBMCs. Source of these receptors: a young woman in good health and CMV-seronegative. Both conserved end residues are part of each CDR3.

TRBJ1-2 TRBV4-1 CASSQATVDRRYGYTF
TRBJ2-7 TRBV4-1 CASSQMTSGAYEQYF
TRBJ2-7 TRBV19 CASSIADTYEQYF
TRBJ2-5 TRBV6-5 CASSYSGGETQYF
TRBJ1-5 TRBV28 CASSLWTGGLSQPQHF
TRBJ1-5 TRBV29-1 CSALAGGAGQPQHF
TRBJ2-1 TRBV4-1 CASSHIFAGEINEQFF
TRBJ1-6 TRBV4-1 CASSQLSGAKGSYNSPLHF
TRBJ1-3 TRBV29-1 CSTLLILELGNTIYF
TRBJ2-7 TRBV27 CASSQTGSYEQYF
TRBJ2-1 TRBV7-2 CASSLGGTYNEQFF
TRBJ2-3 TRBV27 CASSTGTSGRTDTQYF
TRBJ2-1 TRBV2 CAIPAGVENEQFF
TRBJ1-1 TRBV9 CASSATGGEAFF
TRBJ2-5 TRBV19 CATRTSGVETQYF
TRBJ1-2 TRBV30 CAWSVLYRDRNYGYTF
TRBJ1-2 TRBV6-1 CASSSQGLDGYTF
TRBJ2-7 TRBV7-9 CASSLDWDTLSYEQYF
TRBJ2-5 TRBV30 CAWRKWAGGQETQYF
TRBJ2-3 TRBV7-3 CASSSLAGGDTQYF
TRBJ2-3 TRBV28 CASKGADSWAQYF
TRBJ2-4 TRBV5-1 CASSLDPRQGAVTKNIQYF
TRBJ2-7 TRBV27 CASSSTGGDSYEQYF
TRBJ1-5 TRBV2 CASSVGQGMDQPQHF
TRBJ2-7 TRBV27 CASSLGRGEQYF
TRBJ1-1 TRBV2 CASSAGGLNTEAFF
TRBJ2-1 TRBV27 CASSLGTGYHEQFF
TRBJ2-7 TRBV27 CASSLGLGTHEQYF
TRBJ1-2 TRBV7-9 CASSLDEGTGGWDGYTF
TRBJ2-5 TRBV5-6 CASSSLTGVGETQYF
TRBJ1-5 TRBV27 CASSTSSGGWAQPQHF
TRBJ2-7 TRBV28 CASSLGQGGEQYF
TRBJ1-1 TRBV7-6 CASSLERGMNTEAFF
TRBJ2-7 TRBV5-5 CASTPLGGTTNPHAYEQYF
TRBJ1-2 TRBV9 CASSVGTANYGYTF
TRBJ1-2 TRBV27 CASSSGTGVYGYTF
TRBJ2-2 TRBV2 CASELGELFF
TRBJ2-1 TRBV19 CASSIVGLSHNEQFF
TRBJ2-1 TRBV19 CASSIRILAEKAINEQFF
TRBJ2-1 TRBV27 CASSRPGTSGRHEQFF
TRBJ1-2 TRBV11-2 CASSLGREAGYTF